The TCR beta chain under discussion was sequenced for a study of CD8 T cells in ankylosing spondylitis. Generation of TCR beta libraries employed quantitative 5'-RACE incorporating molecular barcodes. MiXCR was run by TCRdb on the 5' RACE reads, yielding one entry per CDR3 protein. The profile covers more than 500,000 distinct CDR3 sequences, with 5.3% appearing a single time and 3.5% taken by the ten largest. Findings and limits, study-wide: Researchers reportedly found disease-linked clones significantly enriched in matched ankylosing spondylitis synovial fluid. Roughly 8 highly homologous variants formed a TCR beta motif that appeared characteristic of ankylosing spondylitis blood.

At least ten counts were recorded for this clonotype. Its antigen is as yet unknown. CDR1 SGHRS and CDR2 YFSETQ come from the germline V gene. The CDR3 has 12 amino acids. V lost 0 bases, J lost 5 bases, and 4 bases lay in between. Sequencing was carried out using blood, either unsorted or a sorted T cell fraction (not recorded which). The sequence derives from a male donor with ankylosing spondylitis. The J gene is TRBJ2-3, the V gene TRBV5-1; no firm D call. In DNA form, the CDR3 reads TGCGCCAGCAGCTTGGAGGGAGATACGCAGTATTTT. Residues: CASSLEGDTQYF.